The entry below describes one T cell receptor beta chain. Its antigen is still unknown. No base quality information exists; no much larger clone differs at one position. Using the deep immunoSEQ assay, multiplex PCR amplified TCR CDR3 regions from genomic DNA. Extracted genomic DNA from each cell subset was distributed evenly across all wells of several immunoSEQ 96-well plates, and each plate was treated as a replicate. Each replicate PCR for sorted subsets received roughly 200 ng genomic DNA, equal to roughly 30,000 T cell genomes. Purified libraries were quantified with a Qubit 3.0 fluorometer, sized on a Bioanalyzer 2100, and re-quantified with the KAPA Library Quantification kit. A separate single-read 150-cycle Illumina NextSeq 550 flow cell was used to sequence each immunoSEQ 96-well plate. Under the source paper's analysis protocol: Because the immunoSEQ output included only junctional sequences and no quality scores, the filtering could not be the same as the filtering used for full-length reads. To assign V/J genes and CDR3, sequences were annotated using PyIR, a Python wrapper for IgBLAST v1.9, with IMGT germline references. Reads were removed for weak V/J assignments (E-value above 1e-6), missing CDR3, stop codons, out-of-frame junctions, or ambiguous translated residues. V3J clonotypes were defined as sequences sharing the same inferred V gene, J gene, and CDR3 amino acid sequence. To compute the percentage overlap between repertoires, the number of shared unique clonotypes was divided by the size of the smaller repertoire. Three approaches were used to assess repertoire richness: RTK rarefaction, the Chao1 estimator, and Recon v2.1 estimates of unobserved clonotypes. OLGA was used to compute generation probabilities for all TCRbeta clonotypes that the gDNA method yielded from a handful of donors. In TCRdb, the immuneACCESS table is reduced to in-frame sequences with V and J assigned. These tables do not hold every clone; where another copy was compared, an unresolved V gene accounts for under half, and the others remain unexplained. That table supplies the V and J calls and clone size; D and trimming were determined from the DNA. The sample table shows about 2 million clones, and 95% are seen once. The ten largest clones capture around 0.13% of the sample.

These data originate in a study of shared clonotypes between healthy human individuals (dated by TCRdb to the early 2020s). Looking at the study overall: Two women and three men aged 18 to 49 years were included in the cohort. To increase sequencing depth and limit assay-specific biases, different laboratories used diverse techniques to prepare libraries and sequence TCR repertoires. For each donor, CD4 naive and CD4 memory were each run on three plates, CD8 naive on two plates, and CD8 memory on one plate. To estimate repertoire size and how much clonotype sharing occurs between individuals, the study deeply sequenced the blood TCR repertoires of 4 to 6 healthy adults. Leukapheresis yielded between about 0.9 and 9 billion PBMCs per donor.

The full study reports these points: Pairwise subsampling led to the expectation that sequencing depth would affect the degree of clonotype sharing among donors. Across four donors, around 5.4% of naive CD4, around 3.5% of naive CD8, about 2.3% of memory CD4, and over 0.35% of memory CD8 clonotypes were shared. The genetic and exposure-history diversity represented was limited by the small number of donors. Higher generation probabilities were observed for clonotypes shared by all four sorted-subset donors than for non-shared clonotypes. Rarefaction of sorted-subset datasets indicated incomplete sequencing despite the large sequencing depth. Sampling was restricted to blood, and TCR repertoires in tissue are likely to differ from TCR repertoires in blood. Larger estimated clonotype richness was generally found for naive subsets than for memory subsets.

Healthy HIV-negative adults with no recently reported acute infections or vaccinations were included as donors. All donors were Caucasian adults living in Nashville, Tennessee, USA. CD4+ T cells were enriched by magnetic negative selection, after which naive cells were positively selected on CD45RA and the negative fraction was taken as the memory subset. Blood was collected by leukapheresis, and PBMCs were isolated by Ficoll-Histopaque density gradient centrifugation and then cryopreserved in liquid nitrogen vapor phase. Analytical flow cytometry was used to check the purity and quantity of each magnetically sorted T cell population. From each sorted fraction, genomic DNA was isolated and quantified by UV absorbance on a Nanodrop 2000c. Source material: naive CD4+ T cells sorted from blood. The sample's cell subset or site, from its label and the paper: CD45RA+ positively selected. The receptor was derived from a young man in good health.

The sequence in DNA is TGTGCCATCAGTGAGCCGCCGGGACTAGCGGGCCCCTCCTACAATGAGCAGTTCTTC. This translates into CAISEPPGLAGPSYNEQFF. The rearrangement joined TRBV10-3 to TRBJ2-1, with 12 bases aligning to TRBD2. The CDR3, from cysteine to phenylalanine, totals 19 residues. Only the CDR3 DNA is retained, 57 bases long and in frame from the first base. V and J are trimmed by 2 bases and 0 bases, and the gene matches miss 8 bases of the junction. Per the germline V gene, ENHRY is the CDR1 and SYGVKD is the CDR2.